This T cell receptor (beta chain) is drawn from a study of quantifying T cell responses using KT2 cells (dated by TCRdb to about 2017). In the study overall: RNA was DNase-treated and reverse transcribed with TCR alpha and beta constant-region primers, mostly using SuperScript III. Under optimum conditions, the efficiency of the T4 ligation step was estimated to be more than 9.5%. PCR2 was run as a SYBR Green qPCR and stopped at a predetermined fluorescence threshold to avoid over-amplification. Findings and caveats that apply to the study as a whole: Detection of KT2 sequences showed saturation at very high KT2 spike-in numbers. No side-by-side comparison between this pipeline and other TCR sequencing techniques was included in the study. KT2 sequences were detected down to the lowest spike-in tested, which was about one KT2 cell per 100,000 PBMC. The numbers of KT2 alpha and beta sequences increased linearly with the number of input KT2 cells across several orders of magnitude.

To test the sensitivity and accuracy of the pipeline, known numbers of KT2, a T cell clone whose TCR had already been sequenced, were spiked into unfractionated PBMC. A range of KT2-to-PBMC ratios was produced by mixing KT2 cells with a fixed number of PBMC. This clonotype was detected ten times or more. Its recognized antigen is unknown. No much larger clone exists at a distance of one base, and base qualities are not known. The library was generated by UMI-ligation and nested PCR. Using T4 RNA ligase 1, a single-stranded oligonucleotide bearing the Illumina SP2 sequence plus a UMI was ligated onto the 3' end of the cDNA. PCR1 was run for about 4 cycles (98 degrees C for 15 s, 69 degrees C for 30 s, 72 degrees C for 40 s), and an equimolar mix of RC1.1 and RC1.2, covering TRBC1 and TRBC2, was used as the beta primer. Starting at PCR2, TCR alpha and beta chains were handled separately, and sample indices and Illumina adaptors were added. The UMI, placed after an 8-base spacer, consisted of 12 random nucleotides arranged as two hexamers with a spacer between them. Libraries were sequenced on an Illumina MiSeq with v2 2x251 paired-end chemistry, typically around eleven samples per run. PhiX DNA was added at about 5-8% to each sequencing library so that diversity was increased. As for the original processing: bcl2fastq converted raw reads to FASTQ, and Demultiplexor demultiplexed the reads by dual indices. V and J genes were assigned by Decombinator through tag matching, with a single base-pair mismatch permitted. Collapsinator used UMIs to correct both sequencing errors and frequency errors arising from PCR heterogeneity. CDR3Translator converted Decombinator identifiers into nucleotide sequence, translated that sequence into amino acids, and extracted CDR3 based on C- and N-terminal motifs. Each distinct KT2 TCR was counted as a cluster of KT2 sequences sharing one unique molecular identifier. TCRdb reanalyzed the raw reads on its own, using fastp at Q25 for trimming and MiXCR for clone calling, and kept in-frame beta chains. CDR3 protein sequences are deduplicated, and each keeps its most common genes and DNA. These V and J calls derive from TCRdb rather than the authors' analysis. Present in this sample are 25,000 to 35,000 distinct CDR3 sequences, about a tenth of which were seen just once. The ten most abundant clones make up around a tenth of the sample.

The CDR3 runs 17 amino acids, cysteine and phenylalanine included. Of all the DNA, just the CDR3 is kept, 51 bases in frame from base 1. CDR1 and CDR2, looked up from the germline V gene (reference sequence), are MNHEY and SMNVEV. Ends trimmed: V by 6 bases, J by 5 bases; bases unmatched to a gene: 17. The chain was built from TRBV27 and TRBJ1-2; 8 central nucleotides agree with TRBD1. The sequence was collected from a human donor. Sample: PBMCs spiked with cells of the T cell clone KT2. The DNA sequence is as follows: TGTGCCAGCAGAAGCCAAGGGGGAGACAGGGGCCGTTATGGCTACACCTTC. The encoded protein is CASRSQGGDRGRYGYTF.